This T cell receptor beta chain is from a study of early T cells in non-severe SARS-CoV-2 infection. Looking at the study overall: Sequencing used unsorted whole-blood bulk RNA, so chains lack pairing.

This clonotype showed up many times. Antigen specificity is unknown. At one of its ends the junction is not consistent with the germline gene, which may arise from a read error. TCRdb fed the 5' RACE reads into MiXCR, producing one record per CDR3 protein. This table has around 84,000 distinct CDR3 sequences, around an eighth appearing once. Study findings and constraints: Private and CD4 specificities were missed by VDJdb matching, skewed to anti-spike CD8.

Germline CDR1 SGHTA, CDR2 FQGNSA. The CDR3 is 14 residues long. The sample consisted of whole blood. This chain uses TRBV7-2 with TRBJ2-7; 12 bases are a match to TRBD2. The receptor comes from an adult who was a healthcare worker with PCR-confirmed SARS-CoV-2 infection or an uninfected control (not recorded which). CDR3 sequence (DNA): TGTGCCAGCAGCCTAGCGGGAGGGCCTGGTGAGCAGTACTTC. Amino acids: CASSLAGGPGEQYF.